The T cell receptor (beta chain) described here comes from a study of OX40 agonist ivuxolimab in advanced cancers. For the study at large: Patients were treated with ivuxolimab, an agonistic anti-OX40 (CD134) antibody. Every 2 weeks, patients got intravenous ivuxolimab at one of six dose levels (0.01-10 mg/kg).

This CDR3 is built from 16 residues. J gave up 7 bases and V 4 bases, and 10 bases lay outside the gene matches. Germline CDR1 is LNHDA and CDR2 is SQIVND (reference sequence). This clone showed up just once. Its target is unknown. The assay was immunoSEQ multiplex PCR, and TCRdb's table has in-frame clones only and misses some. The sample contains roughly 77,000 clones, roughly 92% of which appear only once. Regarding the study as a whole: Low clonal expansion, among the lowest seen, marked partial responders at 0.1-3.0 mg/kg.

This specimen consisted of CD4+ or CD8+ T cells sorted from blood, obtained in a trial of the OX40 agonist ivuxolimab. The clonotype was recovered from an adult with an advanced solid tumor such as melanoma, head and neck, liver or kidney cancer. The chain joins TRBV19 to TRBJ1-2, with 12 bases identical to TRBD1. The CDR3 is CASSTPGTGGFSGYTF. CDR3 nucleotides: TGTGCCAGTAGTACACCCGGGACAGGGGGCTTCTCTGGCTACACCTTC.